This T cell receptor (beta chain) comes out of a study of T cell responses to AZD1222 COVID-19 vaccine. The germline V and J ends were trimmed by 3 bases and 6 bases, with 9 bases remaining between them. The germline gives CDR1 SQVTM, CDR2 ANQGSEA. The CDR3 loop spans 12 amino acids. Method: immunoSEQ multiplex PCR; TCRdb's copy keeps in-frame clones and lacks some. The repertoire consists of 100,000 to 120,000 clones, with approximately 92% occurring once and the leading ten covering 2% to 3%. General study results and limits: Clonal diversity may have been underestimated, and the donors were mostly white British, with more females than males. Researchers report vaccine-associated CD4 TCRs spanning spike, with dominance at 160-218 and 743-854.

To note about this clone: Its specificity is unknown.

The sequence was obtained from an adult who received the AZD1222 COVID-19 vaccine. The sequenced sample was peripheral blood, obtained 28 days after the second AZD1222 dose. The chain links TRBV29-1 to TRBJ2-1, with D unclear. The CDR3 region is CSVDLKPNEQFF. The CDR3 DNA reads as TGCAGCGTTGATCTGAAACCCAATGAGCAGTTCTTC.